This TCR beta chain derives from a study of blood T cell repertoires in COVID-19. Clones were read by immunoSEQ multiplex PCR, and TCRdb kept only the in-frame ones, dropping some. Among around 250,000 clones, roughly 83% were seen once, and the ten largest hold about 4.5%. Germline V lookup: CDR1 SGHTA, CDR2 FQGTGA. This CDR3 comprises 14 residues. Trimming stripped 4 bases from V and 6 bases from J, with 13 bases between. This receptor was obtained from a man in his sixties who had recovered from COVID-19. V and J are TRBV7-3 and TRBJ2-1; a weak D match, TRBD2 (5 bases). Sequenced input: peripheral blood. The CDR3 is CASSSAILGNEQFF. DNA for the CDR3: TGTGCCAGCAGCTCCGCCATACTAGGCAATGAGCAGTTCTTC.